These T cell receptor beta chains were read from a single sample in a study of blood T cell repertoires in COVID-19. Using immunoSEQ multiplex PCR, the repertoire was profiled, and TCRdb retains in-frame clones only, with some absent. The table has roughly 63,000 clones, around 91% seen once. Sequencing input: peripheral blood. These receptors were obtained from a man aged 45-65 years with acute or convalescent COVID-19. Both conserved end residues are part of each CDR3. D genes are given only for firm matches. Some rows have no size entry. The others give once, few or many, or a class for an expanded clone.

abundance: NA
len: 18
j_gene: TRBJ2-3
d_gene: TRBD2
v_gene: TRBV11-3
CDR3aa: CASSFGLTAGASTDTQYF
CDR3nt: TGTGCCAGCAGCTTTGGGCTTACCGCGGGAGCCAGCACAGATACGCAGTATTTT

abundance: NA
len: 16
j_gene: TRBJ2-2
d_gene: TRBD2
v_gene: TRBV5-1
CDR3aa: CASSLETSRITGELFF
CDR3nt: TGCGCCAGCAGCTTGGAGACTAGCAGGATCACCGGGGAGCTGTTTTTT

abundance: NA
len: 16
j_gene: TRBJ1-1
d_gene: TRBD1
v_gene: TRBV5-1
CDR3aa: CASSLTPPGQGAEAFF
CDR3nt: TGCGCCAGCAGCCTTACTCCCCCCGGACAGGGCGCTGAAGCTTTCTTT

abundance: NA
len: 16
j_gene: TRBJ2-7
d_gene: TRBD2
v_gene: TRBV15
CDR3aa: CATSSQILAGGYEQYF
CDR3nt: TGTGCCACCAGCAGCCAGATACTAGCGGGAGGGTACGAGCAGTACTTC

abundance: NA
len: 15
j_gene: TRBJ1-1
d_gene: TRBD1
v_gene: TRBV5-1
CDR3aa: CASSLGSTGETEAFF
CDR3nt: TGCGCCAGCAGCTTGGGAAGTACAGGGGAGACTGAAGCTTTCTTT

abundance: NA
len: 13
j_gene: TRBJ2-5
d_gene: TRBD2
v_gene: TRBV20-1
CDR3aa: CSASLGLQETQYF
CDR3nt: TGCAGTGCTAGTCTGGGACTACAAGAGACCCAGTACTTC

abundance: NA
len: 19
j_gene: TRBJ2-1
d_gene: TRBD2
v_gene: TRBV18
CDR3aa: CASSPRGLAVFSSYNEQFF
CDR3nt: TGTGCCAGCTCACCACGTGGACTAGCAGTCTTTAGCTCCTACAATGAGCAGTTCTTC

abundance: NA
len: 15
j_gene: TRBJ2-5
d_gene: NA
v_gene: TRBV5-6
CDR3aa: CASSLGAGDQETQYF
CDR3nt: TGTGCCAGCAGCTTGGGGGCAGGGGATCAAGAGACCCAGTACTTC

abundance: NA
len: 12
j_gene: TRBJ2-1
d_gene: TRBD1
v_gene: TRBV6-5
CDR3aa: CASRDRTGGEVF
CDR3nt: TGTGCCAGCAGGGATAGAACAGGGGGCGAGGTCTTC

abundance: NA
len: 16
j_gene: TRBJ1-2
d_gene: NA
v_gene: TRBV5-6
CDR3aa: CASSQGLFSFRDGYTF
CDR3nt: TGTGCCAGCAGCCAGGGACTGTTCTCATTCCGTGACGGCTACACCTTC

abundance: NA
len: 11
j_gene: TRBJ2-7
d_gene: TRBD2
v_gene: TRBV28
CDR3aa: CASSSGIEQYF
CDR3nt: TGTGCCAGCAGCAGCGGGATCGAGCAGTACTTC

abundance: NA
len: 14
j_gene: TRBJ1-2
d_gene: NA
v_gene: TRBV9
CDR3aa: CASSVGNRNYGYTF
CDR3nt: TGTGCCAGCAGCGTAGGGAACAGGAACTATGGCTACACCTTC

abundance: NA
len: 15
j_gene: TRBJ2-1
d_gene: NA
v_gene: TRBV5-1
CDR3aa: CASSPGAGLFNEQFF
CDR3nt: TGCGCCAGCAGCCCCGGAGCGGGTTTGTTCAATGAGCAGTTCTTC

abundance: NA
len: 15
j_gene: TRBJ2-6
d_gene: TRBD1
v_gene: TRBV23-1
CDR3aa: CASGKTGAGANVLTF
CDR3nt: TGCGCCAGCGGCAAAACAGGGGCTGGGGCCAACGTCCTGACTTTC

abundance: NA
len: 18
j_gene: TRBJ2-1
d_gene: TRBD2
v_gene: TRBV3-1/TRBV3-2
CDR3aa: CASSQDYLGLAGNNEQFF
CDR3nt: TGTGCCAGCAGCCAAGATTACCTGGGACTAGCTGGGAACAATGAGCAGTTCTTC

abundance: NA
len: 13
j_gene: TRBJ1-1
d_gene: NA
v_gene: TRBV2
CDR3aa: CASSRAGAGEAFF
CDR3nt: TGTGCCAGCAGTCGCGCAGGGGCGGGTGAAGCTTTCTTT

abundance: NA
len: 16
j_gene: TRBJ2-1
d_gene: TRBD1
v_gene: TRBV6-4
CDR3aa: CASSSRTGGSYNEQFF
CDR3nt: TGTGCCAGCAGCTCGCGAACAGGGGGCTCCTACAATGAGCAGTTCTTC

abundance: NA
len: 14
j_gene: TRBJ1-6
d_gene: NA
v_gene: TRBV6-5
CDR3aa: CASIYLQGSSPLHF
CDR3nt: TGTGCCAGCATTTACCTACAGGGTAGTTCACCCCTCCACTTT

abundance: NA
len: 16
j_gene: TRBJ1-3
d_gene: TRBD1
v_gene: TRBV4-2
CDR3aa: CASSHGQDNSGNTIYF
CDR3nt: TGTGCCAGCAGCCACGGACAGGACAACTCTGGAAACACCATATATTTT

abundance: NA
len: 15
j_gene: TRBJ2-5
d_gene: NA
v_gene: TRBV4-1
CDR3aa: CASSQVETSQETQYF
CDR3nt: TGCGCCAGCAGCCAAGTTGAAACTAGCCAAGAGACCCAGTACTTC

abundance: NA
len: 14
j_gene: TRBJ1-1
d_gene: NA
v_gene: TRBV19
CDR3aa: CASFPSAVNTEAFF
CDR3nt: TGTGCCAGTTTCCCTTCTGCGGTAAACACTGAAGCTTTCTTT

abundance: NA
len: 16
j_gene: TRBJ1-2
d_gene: NA
v_gene: TRBV5-8
CDR3aa: CASSLRRGRSNYGYTF
CDR3nt: TGTGCCAGCAGCTTGCGCAGGGGACGCTCAAACTATGGCTACACCTTC

abundance: once
len: 13
j_gene: TRBJ1-2
d_gene: TRBD1
v_gene: TRBV6-5
CDR3aa: CASSLRGTYGYTF
CDR3nt: TGTGCCAGCAGTCTCAGGGGGACCTATGGCTACACCTTC

abundance: NA
len: 16
j_gene: TRBJ2-6
d_gene: TRBD1
v_gene: TRBV24-1
CDR3aa: CATRGTETSGANVLTF
CDR3nt: TGTGCCACCAGGGGGACAGAAACCTCTGGGGCCAACGTCCTGACTTTC

abundance: few
len: 20
j_gene: TRBJ2-3
d_gene: NA
v_gene: TRBV4-1
CDR3aa: CASSQGRVLSGSPSTDTQYF
CDR3nt: TGCGCCAGCAGCCAAGGCCGTGTTCTCTCCGGGAGCCCTAGCACAGATACGCAGTATTTT

abundance: NA
len: 14
j_gene: TRBJ2-2
d_gene: NA
v_gene: TRBV24-1
CDR3aa: CATSSQGSTGELFF
CDR3nt: TGTGCCACCAGTAGTCAGGGAAGCACCGGGGAGCTGTTTTTT

abundance: NA
len: 17
j_gene: TRBJ2-7
d_gene: TRBD2
v_gene: TRBV5-4
CDR3aa: CASSRSAGLARSYEQYF
CDR3nt: TGTGCCAGCAGCCGCAGCGCGGGACTAGCGAGGTCCTACGAGCAGTACTTC

abundance: NA
len: 17
j_gene: TRBJ1-2
d_gene: NA
v_gene: TRBV28
CDR3aa: CASSLWGSGGRGNGYTF
CDR3nt: TGTGCCAGCAGTTTATGGGGGAGTGGGGGGAGAGGAAATGGCTACACCTTC

abundance: once
len: 11
j_gene: TRBJ2-5
d_gene: NA
v_gene: TRBV5-1
CDR3aa: CASSDGETQYF
CDR3nt: TGCGCCAGCAGCGACGGGGAGACCCAGTACTTC

abundance: NA
len: 13
j_gene: TRBJ2-1
d_gene: NA
v_gene: TRBV21-1
CDR3aa: CASSKDTGREQFF
CDR3nt: TGTGCCAGCAGCAAAGACACAGGCCGTGAGCAGTTCTTC

abundance: NA
len: 14
j_gene: TRBJ1-5
d_gene: NA
v_gene: TRBV19
CDR3aa: CASSWGGSNQPQHF
CDR3nt: TGTGCCAGTAGTTGGGGGGGGAGCAATCAGCCCCAGCATTTT

abundance: NA
len: 16
j_gene: TRBJ1-5
d_gene: NA
v_gene: TRBV5-1
CDR3aa: CASSTPAASWNQPQHF
CDR3nt: TGCGCCAGCAGCACCCCTGCGGCTTCTTGGAACCAGCCCCAGCATTTT

abundance: NA
len: 16
j_gene: TRBJ1-2
d_gene: NA
v_gene: TRBV30
CDR3aa: CAWSVRFRTAGDGYTF
CDR3nt: TGTGCCTGGAGTGTACGGTTTAGGACAGCTGGCGATGGCTACACCTTC

abundance: NA
len: 16
j_gene: TRBJ1-5
d_gene: TRBD1
v_gene: TRBV24-1
CDR3aa: CATSDRQGRMNQPQHF
CDR3nt: TGTGCCACCAGTGACCGACAGGGACGGATGAATCAGCCCCAGCATTTT

abundance: NA
len: 16
j_gene: TRBJ1-1
d_gene: TRBD1
v_gene: TRBV7-3
CDR3aa: CASSLTEDRDSTEAFF
CDR3nt: TGTGCCAGCAGCTTAACCGAGGACAGGGATAGCACTGAAGCTTTCTTT

abundance: NA
len: 15
j_gene: TRBJ2-7
d_gene: NA
v_gene: TRBV7-2
CDR3aa: CASSRGFTSTYEQYF
CDR3nt: TGTGCCAGCAGCCGGGGATTCACTTCAACCTACGAGCAGTACTTC

abundance: NA
len: 16
j_gene: TRBJ1-1
d_gene: NA
v_gene: TRBV5-1
CDR3aa: CASSLDLGGGVTEAFF
CDR3nt: TGCGCCAGCAGCTTGGATTTAGGGGGAGGGGTCACTGAAGCTTTCTTT

abundance: NA
len: 15
j_gene: TRBJ1-6
d_gene: NA
v_gene: TRBV5-1
CDR3aa: CASSLPGGGGSPLHF
CDR3nt: TGCGCCAGCAGCCTCCCGGGGGGCGGTGGCTCACCCCTCCACTTT

abundance: NA
len: 15
j_gene: TRBJ2-1
d_gene: NA
v_gene: TRBV9
CDR3aa: CASSVGQGSMNEQFF
CDR3nt: TGTGCCAGCAGCGTAGGGCAGGGATCTATGAATGAGCAGTTCTTC

abundance: NA
len: 15
j_gene: TRBJ2-1
d_gene: NA
v_gene: TRBV7-6
CDR3aa: CASSLVALAEAMQFF
CDR3nt: TGTGCCAGCAGCTTAGTAGCACTAGCAGAAGCAATGCAGTTCTTC

abundance: once
len: 16
j_gene: TRBJ2-1
d_gene: NA
v_gene: TRBV2
CDR3aa: CASMSWGRADSNEQFF
CDR3nt: TGTGCCAGCATGTCTTGGGGTCGAGCGGATAGCAATGAGCAGTTCTTC